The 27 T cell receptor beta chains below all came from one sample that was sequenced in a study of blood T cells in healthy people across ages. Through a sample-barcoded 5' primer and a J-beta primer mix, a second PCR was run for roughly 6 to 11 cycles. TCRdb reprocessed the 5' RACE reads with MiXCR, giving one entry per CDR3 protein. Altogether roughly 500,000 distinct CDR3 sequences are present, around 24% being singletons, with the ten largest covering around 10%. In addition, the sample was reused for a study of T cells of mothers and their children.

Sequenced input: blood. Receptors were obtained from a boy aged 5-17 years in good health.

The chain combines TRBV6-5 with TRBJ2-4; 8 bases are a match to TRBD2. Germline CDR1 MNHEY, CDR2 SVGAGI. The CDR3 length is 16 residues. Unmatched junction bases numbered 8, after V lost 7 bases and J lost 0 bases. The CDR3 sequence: CASKHSGALAKNIQYF. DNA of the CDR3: TGTGCCAGCAAACATAGCGGGGCCTTAGCCAAAAACATTCAGTACTTC.

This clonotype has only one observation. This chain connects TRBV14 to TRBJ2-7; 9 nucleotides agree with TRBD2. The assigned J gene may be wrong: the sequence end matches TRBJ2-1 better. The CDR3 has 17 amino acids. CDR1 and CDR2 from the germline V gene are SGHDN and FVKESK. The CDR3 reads CASSQAFGASGDNEQFF. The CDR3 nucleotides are TGTGCCAGCAGCCAAGCTTTTGGCGCTAGCGGGGACAATGAGCAGTTCTTC.

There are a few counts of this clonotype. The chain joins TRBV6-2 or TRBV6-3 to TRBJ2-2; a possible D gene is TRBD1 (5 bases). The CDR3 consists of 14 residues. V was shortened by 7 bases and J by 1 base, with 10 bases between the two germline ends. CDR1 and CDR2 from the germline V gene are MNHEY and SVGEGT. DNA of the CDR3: TGTGCCAGCACTGGGGCCCAGAACACCGGGGAGCTGTTTTTT. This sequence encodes CASTGAQNTGELFF.

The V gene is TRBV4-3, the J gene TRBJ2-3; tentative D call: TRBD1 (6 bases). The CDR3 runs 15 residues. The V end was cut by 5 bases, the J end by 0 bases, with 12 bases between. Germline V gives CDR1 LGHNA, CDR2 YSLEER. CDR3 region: CASSVSRGSTDTQYF. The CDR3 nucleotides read TGCGCCAGCAGCGTCTCGAGGGGGAGCACAGATACGCAGTATTTT.

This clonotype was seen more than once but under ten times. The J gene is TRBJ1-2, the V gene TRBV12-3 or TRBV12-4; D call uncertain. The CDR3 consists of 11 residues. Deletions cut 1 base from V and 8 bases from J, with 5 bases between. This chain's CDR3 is CASSLGLGYTF. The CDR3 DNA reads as TGTGCCAGCAGTTTAGGGTTAGGCTACACCTTC.

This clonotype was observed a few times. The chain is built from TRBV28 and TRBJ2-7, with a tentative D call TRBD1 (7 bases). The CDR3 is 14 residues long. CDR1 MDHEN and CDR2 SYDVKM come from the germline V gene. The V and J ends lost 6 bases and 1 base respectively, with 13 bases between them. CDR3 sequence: CASRSQGRSYEQYF. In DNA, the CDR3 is TGTGCCAGCAGATCACAGGGGAGGTCCTACGAGCAGTACTTC. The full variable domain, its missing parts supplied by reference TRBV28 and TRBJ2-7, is DVKVTQSSRYLVKRTGEKVFLECVQDMDHENMFWYRQDPGLGLRLIYFSYDVKMKEKGDIPEGYSVSREKKERFSLILESASTNQTSMYLCASRSQGRSYEQYFGPGTRLTVT.

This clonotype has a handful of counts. The CDR3 nucleotides read TGTGCCAGCAGTCTACAGGGGGATACCTACGAGCAGTACTTC. It is translated as CASSLQGDTYEQYF. This chain joins TRBV12-3 or TRBV12-4 and TRBJ2-7; TRBD1 matches 8 bases. V dropped 5 bases and J dropped 2; count of bases not matched to a gene: 5. This CDR3 has 14 residues.

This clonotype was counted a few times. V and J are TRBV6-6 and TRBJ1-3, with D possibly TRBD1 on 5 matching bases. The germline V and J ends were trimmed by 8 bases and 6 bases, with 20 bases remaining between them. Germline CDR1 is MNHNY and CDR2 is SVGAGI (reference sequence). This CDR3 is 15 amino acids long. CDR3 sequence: CASGTGTDLENTIYF. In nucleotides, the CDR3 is TGTGCCAGCGGGACCGGGACGGATCTGGAAAACACCATATATTTT.

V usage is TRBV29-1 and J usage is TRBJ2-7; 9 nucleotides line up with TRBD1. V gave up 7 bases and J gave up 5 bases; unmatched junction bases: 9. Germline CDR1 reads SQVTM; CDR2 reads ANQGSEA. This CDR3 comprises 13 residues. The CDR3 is CSAERGQGDEQYF. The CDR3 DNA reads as TGCAGCGCCGAAAGGGGACAGGGAGACGAGCAGTACTTC.

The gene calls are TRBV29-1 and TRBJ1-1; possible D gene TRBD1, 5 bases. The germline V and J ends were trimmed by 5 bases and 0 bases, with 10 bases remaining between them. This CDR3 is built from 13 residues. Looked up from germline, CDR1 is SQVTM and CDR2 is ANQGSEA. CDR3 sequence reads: CSVRTKMNTEAFF. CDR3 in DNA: TGCAGCGTTAGGACAAAAATGAACACTGAAGCTTTCTTT. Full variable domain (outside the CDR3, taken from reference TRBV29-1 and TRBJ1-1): SAVISQKPSRDICQRGTSLTIQCQVDSQVTMMFWYRQQPGQSLTLIATANQGSEATYESGFVIDKFPISRPNLTFSTLTVSNMSPEDSSIYLCSVRTKMNTEAFFGQGTRLTVV.

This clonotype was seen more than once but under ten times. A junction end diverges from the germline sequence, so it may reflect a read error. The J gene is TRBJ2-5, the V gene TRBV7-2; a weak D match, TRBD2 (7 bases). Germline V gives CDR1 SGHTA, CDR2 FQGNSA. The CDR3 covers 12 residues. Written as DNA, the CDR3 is TGTGCCAGCAGCTTTAGGGGGGGGCCCCGGAACTTC. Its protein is CASSFRGGPRNF.

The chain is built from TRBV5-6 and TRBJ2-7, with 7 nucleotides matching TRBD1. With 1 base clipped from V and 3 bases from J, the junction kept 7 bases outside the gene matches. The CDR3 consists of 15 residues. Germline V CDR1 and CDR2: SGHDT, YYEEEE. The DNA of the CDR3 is TGTGCCAGCAGCTTGATTGGTCACAGGGGCTACGAGCAGTACTTC. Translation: CASSLIGHRGYEQYF. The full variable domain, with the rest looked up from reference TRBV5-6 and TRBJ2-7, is DAGVTQSPTHLIKTRGQQVTLRCSPKSGHDTVSWYQQALGQGPQFIFQYYEEEERQRGNFPDRFSGHQFPNYSSELNVNALLLGDSALYLCASSLIGHRGYEQYFGPGTRLTVT.

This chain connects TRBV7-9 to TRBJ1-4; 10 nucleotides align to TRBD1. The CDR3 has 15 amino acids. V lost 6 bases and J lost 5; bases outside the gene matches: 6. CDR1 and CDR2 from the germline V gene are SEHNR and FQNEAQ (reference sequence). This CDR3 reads CASSFDRGLNEKLFF. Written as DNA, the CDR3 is TGTGCCAGCAGTTTCGACAGGGGGCTAAATGAAAAACTGTTTTTT.

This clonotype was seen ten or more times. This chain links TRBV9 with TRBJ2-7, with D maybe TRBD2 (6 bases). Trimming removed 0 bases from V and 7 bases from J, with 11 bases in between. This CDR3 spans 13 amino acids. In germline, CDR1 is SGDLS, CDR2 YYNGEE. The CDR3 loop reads CASSVEAAGEQYF. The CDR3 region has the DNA TGTGCCAGCAGCGTAGAGGCTGCGGGGGAGCAGTACTTC.

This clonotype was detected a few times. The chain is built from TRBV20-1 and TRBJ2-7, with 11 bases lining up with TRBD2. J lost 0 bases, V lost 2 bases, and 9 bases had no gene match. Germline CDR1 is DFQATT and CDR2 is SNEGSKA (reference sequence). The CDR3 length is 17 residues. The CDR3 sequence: CSARIPSGGTSSYEQYF. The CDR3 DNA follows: TGCAGTGCTAGAATTCCTAGCGGGGGGACTAGCTCCTACGAGCAGTACTTC.

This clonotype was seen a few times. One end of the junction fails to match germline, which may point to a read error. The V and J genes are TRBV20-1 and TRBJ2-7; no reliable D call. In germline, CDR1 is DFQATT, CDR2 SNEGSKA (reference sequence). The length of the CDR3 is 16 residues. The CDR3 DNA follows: TGCGGTGCTAGAGATCGGCTTTGGGTGAGCTCCTACGAGCAGTACTTC. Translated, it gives CGARDRLWVSSYEQYF.

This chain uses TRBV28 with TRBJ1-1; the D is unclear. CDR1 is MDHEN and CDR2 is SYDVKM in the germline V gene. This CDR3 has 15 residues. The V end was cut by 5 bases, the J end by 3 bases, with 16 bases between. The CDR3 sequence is CASSGYREDYTEAFF. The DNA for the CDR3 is TGTGCCAGCAGTGGATATAGGGAGGACTACACTGAAGCTTTCTTT. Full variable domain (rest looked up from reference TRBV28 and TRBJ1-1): DVKVTQSSRYLVKRTGEKVFLECVQDMDHENMFWYRQDPGLGLRLIYFSYDVKMKEKGDIPEGYSVSREKKERFSLILESASTNQTSMYLCASSGYREDYTEAFFGQGTRLTVV.

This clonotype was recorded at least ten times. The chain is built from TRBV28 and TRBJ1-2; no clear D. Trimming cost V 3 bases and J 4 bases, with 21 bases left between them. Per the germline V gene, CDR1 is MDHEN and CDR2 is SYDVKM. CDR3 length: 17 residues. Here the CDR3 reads CASSFVGFDPALYGYTF. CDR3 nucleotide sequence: TGTGCCAGCAGTTTTGTGGGGTTCGACCCCGCACTCTATGGCTACACCTTC.

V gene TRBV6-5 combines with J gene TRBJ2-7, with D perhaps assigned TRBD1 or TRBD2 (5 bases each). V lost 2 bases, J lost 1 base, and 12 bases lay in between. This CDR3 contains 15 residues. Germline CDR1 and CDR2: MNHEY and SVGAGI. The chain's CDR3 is CASSYGDGASYEQYF. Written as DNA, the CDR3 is TGTGCCAGCAGTTACGGGGACGGGGCTTCCTACGAGCAGTACTTC.

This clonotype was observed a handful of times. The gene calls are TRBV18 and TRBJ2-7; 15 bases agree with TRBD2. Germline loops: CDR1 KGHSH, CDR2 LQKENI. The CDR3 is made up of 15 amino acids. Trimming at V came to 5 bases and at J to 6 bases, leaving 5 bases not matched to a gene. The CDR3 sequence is CASSTGLAGGGEQYF. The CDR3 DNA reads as TGTGCCAGCTCAACTGGACTAGCGGGAGGGGGCGAGCAGTACTTC.

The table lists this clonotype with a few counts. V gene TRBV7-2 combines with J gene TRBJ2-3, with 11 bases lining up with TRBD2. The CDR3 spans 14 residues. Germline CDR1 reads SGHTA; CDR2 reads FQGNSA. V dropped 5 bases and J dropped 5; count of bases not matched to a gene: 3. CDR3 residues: CASSGTSGLDTQYF. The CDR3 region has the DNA TGTGCCAGCAGCGGGACTAGCGGCCTAGATACGCAGTATTTT.

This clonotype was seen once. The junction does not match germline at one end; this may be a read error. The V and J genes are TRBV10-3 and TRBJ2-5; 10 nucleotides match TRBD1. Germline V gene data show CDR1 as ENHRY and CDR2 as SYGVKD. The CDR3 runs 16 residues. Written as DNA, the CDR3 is TGTGCCATCAAACCGGCGCCGGGACAGGGGCAAGAGGCCCAGTACTTC. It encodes CAIKPAPGQGQEAQYF.

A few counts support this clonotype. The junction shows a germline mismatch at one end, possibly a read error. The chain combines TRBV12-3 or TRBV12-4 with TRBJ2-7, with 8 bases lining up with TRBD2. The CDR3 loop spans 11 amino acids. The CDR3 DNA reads TGTGCCAGCAGTTTTGGGGTACTAGCGGTCTTC. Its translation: CASSFGVLAVF.

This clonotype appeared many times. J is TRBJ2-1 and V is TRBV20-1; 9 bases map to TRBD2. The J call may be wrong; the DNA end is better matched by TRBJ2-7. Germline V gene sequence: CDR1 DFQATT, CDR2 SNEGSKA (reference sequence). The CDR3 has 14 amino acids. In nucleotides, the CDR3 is TGCAGTGCTAGATTGGCTAGCGGGATTTACGAGCAGTACTTC. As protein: CSARLASGIYEQYF.

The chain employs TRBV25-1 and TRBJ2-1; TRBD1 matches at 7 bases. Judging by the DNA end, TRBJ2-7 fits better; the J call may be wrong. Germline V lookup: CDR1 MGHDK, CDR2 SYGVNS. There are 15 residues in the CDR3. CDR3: CASSAPDRPTYEQYF. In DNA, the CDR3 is TGTGCCAGCAGTGCCCCGGACAGGCCAACCTACGAGCAGTACTTC.

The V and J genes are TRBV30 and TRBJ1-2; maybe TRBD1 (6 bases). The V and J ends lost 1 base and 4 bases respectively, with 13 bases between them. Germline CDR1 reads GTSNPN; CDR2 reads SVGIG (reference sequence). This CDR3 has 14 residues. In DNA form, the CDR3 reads TGTGCCTGGAGTGCGGGGGGACAACTCTATGGCTACACCTTC. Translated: CAWSAGGQLYGYTF.

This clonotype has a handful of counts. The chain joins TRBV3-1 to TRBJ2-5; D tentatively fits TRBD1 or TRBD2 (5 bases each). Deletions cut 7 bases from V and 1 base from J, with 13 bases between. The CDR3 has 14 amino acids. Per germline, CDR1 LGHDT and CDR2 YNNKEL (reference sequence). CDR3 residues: CASTLGRTQETQYF. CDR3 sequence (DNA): TGTGCCAGCACCCTGGGACGGACCCAAGAGACCCAGTACTTC.